These 2 T cell receptor beta chains were all obtained from the same sample, sequenced in a study of response to subunit inactivated influenza vaccine. TCRdb re-derived calls from the RT-PCR reads in MiXCR, one entry per CDR3 protein. Here the sample spans roughly 620,000 distinct CDR3 sequences, 11% being singletons. A further study also used this sample, focusing on T cells expressing NK-cell markers. That work adds: 5'RACE template switching built TCR beta cDNA with unique molecular identifiers.

The specimen comprised PBMCs from blood, sampled on the day of vaccination. The receptors come from a man aged 50-59 years who received an inactivated influenza vaccine.

The sample holds a few counts of this clonotype. The chain recombines TRBV9 with TRBJ2-2, with D possibly TRBD1 on 5 matching bases. The CDR3 covers 15 residues. V lost 0 bases, J lost 5 bases, and 11 bases lay in between. Germline lookup yields CDR1 SGDLS and CDR2 YYNGEE. The CDR3 loop reads CASSVAGPGTGELFF. The CDR3 nucleotides are TGTGCCAGCAGCGTAGCGGGTCCAGGGACCGGGGAGCTGTTTTTT.

This clonotype was counted many times. The genes are TRBV28 and TRBJ2-2, with unresolved D. Germline values: CDR1 MDHEN, CDR2 SYDVKM. The CDR3 is made up of 13 amino acids. V dropped 3 bases and J dropped 4 bases, with 6 bases sitting between them. CDR3 DNA: TGTGCCAGCAGTTTGGGTGCCACCGGGGAGCTGTTTTTT. As protein: CASSLGATGELFF.